This TCR beta chain was sequenced in a study of patients and donors after allogeneic stem cell transplantation. The CDR3 length is 14 residues. Germline CDR1 reads SGDLS; CDR2 reads YYNGEE. Trimming cost V 0 bases and J 4 bases, with 10 bases left between them. TCRdb redid the calling of the RT-PCR reads with MiXCR, one entry per CDR3 protein. This sample has about a million distinct CDR3 sequences, with approximately 18% found just once. The TCR comes from a human donor who was either an allogeneic HSCT recipient or a stem cell or donor lymphocyte infusion donor (not recorded which). It is not recorded whose cells these are; they may come from a transplant donor. The rearrangement joins TRBV9 to TRBJ1-1; weak D call: TRBD1 (5 bases). What was sequenced was blood, either unsorted or a sorted T cell fraction (not recorded which). CDR3 bases: TGTGCCAGCAGCGTAGAAGGCGGGGGCACTGAAGCTTTCTTT. This translates into CASSVEGGGTEAFF.